Sequencing of this T cell receptor beta chain was carried out in a study of blood T cell repertoires in COVID-19. On the study more broadly: Sites in the United States, Italy and Spain provided acute and convalescent COVID-19 samples. Sources were T cells, B-cell-depleted T cells, or PBMCs; the material itself was cDNA or gDNA.

Method: immunoSEQ multiplex PCR; TCRdb's copy keeps in-frame clones and lacks some. The sample has about 140,000 clones, roughly 82% seen once; the top ten hold 13%. The V gene end was trimmed by 0 bases and the J gene end by 5 bases; junction bases not matched to a gene: 10. Germline V gene lookup returns CDR1 LGHNA and CDR2 YSLEER. CDR3 length: 16 amino acids. The table lists this clone with a few counts. This receptor was taken from a man older than 75 with acute or convalescent COVID-19. Sequencing was performed on peripheral blood. J is TRBJ2-7 and V is TRBV4-3, with 7 bases aligning to TRBD1. CDR3 amino acids: CASSQDLTGERHEQYF. The CDR3 coding sequence is TGCGCCAGCAGCCAAGATCTAACAGGGGAAAGGCACGAGCAGTACTTC.